Listed below are T cell receptor beta chains from one sample, sequenced in a study of human T cells and chemical hapten exposure. MiXCR, run by TCRdb on the RACE reads, gives a single entry per CDR3 protein. The table lists about 400,000 distinct CDR3 sequences, 6% to 7% of them singletons. This specimen consisted of whole blood, obtained in connection with sensitization to the hapten diphenylcyclopropenone (DPC). Source of these receptors: a young woman with alopecia areata. Some clones in this sample may be carry-over from other donors' samples. Both conserved end residues are part of each CDR3. The order of the fields is J gene, V gene, D gene, clone size, CDR3 DNA, CDR3 protein. A D gene is named only where the DNA matches it firmly. Only some rows state a clone size, as once, few, many or a class for expanded clones.

TRBJ2-5 TRBV5-4 TRBD2 few TGTGCCAGCAGCTTGGGTTTTAGCGGGGGGGCAGAGACCCAGTACTTC CASSLGFSGGAETQYF
TRBJ2-1 TRBV2 NA few TGTGCCAGCTTTGCTGGGGGTCTGGGGGGTGAGCAGTTCTTC CASFAGGLGGEQFF
TRBJ1-5 TRBV6-6 TRBD1 many TGTGCCAGCAGTTACGAGATGAGGACAGGGCTCGGTAATCAGCCCCAGCATTTT CASSYEMRTGLGNQPQHF
TRBJ1-2 TRBV6-5 NA many TGTGCCAGCAGTTCCGGTCGGTACAGTGGCTACACCTTC CASSSGRYSGYTF
TRBJ1-1 TRBV6-2/TRBV6-3 NA many TGTGCCAGCAGTGACGGACAGTATAACACTGAAGCTTTCTTT CASSDGQYNTEAFF
TRBJ1-2 TRBV2 TRBD1 few TGTGCCAGCAGTGAAACCACGGTGTCCCAGGGGGTCTATGGCTACACCTTC CASSETTVSQGVYGYTF
TRBJ2-7 TRBV6-5 NA few TGTGCCAGCAGTTACTCTGGAGGGGTGGACGAGCAGTACTTC CASSYSGGVDEQYF
TRBJ2-7 TRBV7-9 NA many TGTGCCAGCAGCCCAGACGGGTACGAGCAGTACTTC CASSPDGYEQYF
TRBJ1-2 TRBV12-3/TRBV12-4 TRBD1 many TGTGCCAGCAATTCCGGGACAGGGGGTCGTCTCCTTACTTTC CASNSGTGGRLLTF
TRBJ2-5 TRBV6-5 TRBD1 few TGTGCCAGCAGTTACTCCCCGGGGACAGGGCCAGAGACCCAGTACTTC CASSYSPGTGPETQYF
TRBJ1-5 TRBV12-3/TRBV12-4 NA many TGTGCCAGCAGTTTCGACAGTCTTCAGCCCCAGCATTTT CASSFDSLQPQHF
TRBJ2-3 TRBV29-1 NA many TGCAGCGTTGAGAGGGCTAGCCCAGCAGATACGCAGTATTTT CSVERASPADTQYF
TRBJ2-3 TRBV18 TRBD2 NA TGTGCCAGCTCACCACCTACTAGCGGGGGGGCCTTAGATACGCAGTATTTT CASSPPTSGGALDTQYF
TRBJ2-3 TRBV29-1 TRBD2 many TGCAGCGTTGCCCCCCTAGCGGGGGGGACAGATACGCAGTATTTT CSVAPLAGGTDTQYF
TRBJ2-3 TRBV20-1 TRBD2 NA TGCAGTGCTAGGATAGCGGGGTTTACAGATACGCAGTATTTT CSARIAGFTDTQYF
TRBJ1-1 TRBV2 NA few TGTGCCAGTGGCCCGGGCGGGGGATACACTGAAGCTTTCTTT CASGPGGGYTEAFF
TRBJ1-2 TRBV25-1 TRBD1 few TGTGCCAGCAACAGACAGGGTGAGGACTATGGCTACACCTTC CASNRQGEDYGYTF
TRBJ2-3 TRBV20-1 TRBD2 few TGCAGTGCTAGCGGGGGGGGCACAGATACGCAGTATTTT CSASGGGTDTQYF
TRBJ2-5 TRBV2 TRBD1 few TGTGCCAGCACCCCCCTGGGGGACAGGGGGTTCCAAGAGACCCAGTACTTC CASTPLGDRGFQETQYF
TRBJ2-5 TRBV10-3 NA NA TGTGCCATCAGTGATACAGCAGCCCAAGAGACCCAGTACTTC CAISDTAAQETQYF
TRBJ1-5 TRBV7-3 NA many TGTGCCAGCAGCTTAACTGGCGGGTCAGGTCAGCCCCAGCATTTT CASSLTGGSGQPQHF
TRBJ1-3 TRBV28 NA NA TGTGCCAGCAGTCGTATACTAGGAAACACCATATATTTT CASSRILGNTIYF
TRBJ2-2 TRBV10-3 TRBD1 few TGTGCCATCAGCGGACAGGACTTTAGGTCCGGGGAGCTGTTTTTT CAISGQDFRSGELFF
TRBJ2-7 TRBV10-3 TRBD1 many TGTGCCACCAAGGACAGGGCCTACGAGCAGTACTTC CATKDRAYEQYF
TRBJ2-1 TRBV6-2/TRBV6-3 TRBD1 NA TGTGCCAGCAGTTATTTGGCCCAGGGGGAAGAGCAGTTCTTC CASSYLAQGEEQFF
TRBJ2-3 TRBV7-2 TRBD2 NA TGTGCCAGCAGCCGGAACGTCCGGGGGGGCACAGATACGCAGTATTTT CASSRNVRGGTDTQYF
TRBJ2-7 TRBV10-3 TRBD1 few TGTGCCATCAGTGAGGCCTCAGGGGGCGCCCCCTACGAGCAGTACTTC CAISEASGGAPYEQYF
TRBJ1-1 TRBV4-2 NA few TGTGCCAGCAGCGTTGACTCGACCGGGGCTTTCTTT CASSVDSTGAFF
TRBJ2-2 TRBV12-3/TRBV12-4 NA many TGTGCCAGCAGTCCCCAGGGGTGGCAGGGCGCCGGGGAGCTGTTTTTT CASSPQGWQGAGELFF
TRBJ1-1 TRBV3-1 NA NA TGTGCCAGCAGCCCCCCGGGCGTCAGCCTGAACACTGAAGCTTTCTTT CASSPPGVSLNTEAFF
TRBJ1-2 TRBV20-1 NA few TGCAGTGCTAGCATTTTAGGAAGCTATGGCTACACCTTC CSASILGSYGYTF
TRBJ1-5 TRBV30 TRBD1 NA TGTGCCCTATACAGGGGCCCTTATAGCAATCAGCCCCAGCATTTT CALYRGPYSNQPQHF
TRBJ2-3 TRBV5-1 TRBD2 few TGCGCCAGCTCCCACCGGCGGGGGGCAAATGGGGATACGCAGTATTTT CASSHRRGANGDTQYF
TRBJ1-4 TRBV5-1 TRBD1 NA TGCGCCAGCAGCGGAGGGACAGGGGAAGAAAAACTGTTTTTT CASSGGTGEEKLFF
TRBJ2-5 TRBV7-9 TRBD1 few TGTGCCAGCAGCTCGGGACAGCCACAAGAGACCCAGTACTTC CASSSGQPQETQYF